The entry that follows covers one T cell receptor (beta chain) sequence. Its specificity is not known. The data belong to a study of T cell repertoires in cytomegalovirus infection. A single record per CDR3 protein comes from TCRdb applying MiXCR to the reads. The profile covers around 430,000 distinct CDR3 sequences, with about 42% appearing a single time and about 39% taken by the ten largest. Trimming left V 1 base short and J 2 bases short, with 8 bases between. There are 14 residues in the CDR3. Germline V gene sequence: CDR1 LGHNT, CDR2 FRNRAP. The chain uses TRBV12-5 and TRBJ2-5; D remains ambiguous. The clonotype comes from a human donor in good health (CMV status not recorded). Some clones in this sample may be carry-over from other donors' samples. The source material was cultured PBMCs, sampled from culture after CMV antigen stimulation. This chain's CDR3 is CASGLGSKQETQYF. CDR3 nucleotide sequence: TGTGCTAGTGGTTTGGGCTCCAAACAAGAGACCCAGTACTTC.